This is a list of T cell receptor beta chains from one sample in a study of prognosis after radiotherapy for stage I lung cancer. TCRdb recomputed calls from the multiplex PCR reads with MiXCR, one row per CDR3 protein. The sample has under 50,000 distinct CDR3 sequences; roughly a quarter are singletons. The sequenced sample was PBMCs, obtained before or after stereotactic body radiation therapy (not recorded which). All receptors derive from a donor over 45 with non-small cell lung cancer. Both conserved end residues are part of each CDR3. A D gene is named only where the DNA matches it firmly. Where a row states a size, it is once, few, many or the class of an expanded clone; other rows omit it.

d_call	v_call	j_call	clone_size	cdr3_nt	cdr3_aa
-	TRBV7-9	TRBJ2-1	many	TGTGCCAGCAGCTTAGCCGGGACTCAGGTTCGAAATGAGCAGTTCTTC	CASSLAGTQVRNEQFF
-	TRBV20-1	TRBJ2-7	many	TGCAGTGCATCCAGGGTGGTCCGGACCTACGAGCAGTACTTC	CSASRVVRTYEQYF
TRBD2	TRBV11-2	TRBJ2-7	-	TGTGCCAGCAGCCCCCGGACTAGCGGGAGGGACGAGCAGTACTTC	CASSPRTSGRDEQYF
TRBD1	TRBV19	TRBJ2-4	many	TGTGCCAGTAGGCACACCGGGACAGGAAAAAACATTCAGTACTTC	CASRHTGTGKNIQYF
-	TRBV7-2	TRBJ2-7	many	TGTGCCAGCAGCTTAGGGGCCGGGCAGATCTACGAGCAGTACTTC	CASSLGAGQIYEQYF
TRBD1	TRBV11-2	TRBJ1-5	many	TGTGCCAGCAGCTCAGGGACAGGGGCAAGCCAGCCCCAGCATTTT	CASSSGTGASQPQHF
TRBD1	TRBV28	TRBJ2-3	many	TGTGCCAGCATTAAGACAGGGGCAGGAGATACGCAGTATTTT	CASIKTGAGDTQYF
TRBD1	TRBV6-1	TRBJ2-1	many	TGTGCCAGCAGTCCCGGGACAGGCACCTACAATGAGCAGTTCTTC	CASSPGTGTYNEQFF
TRBD2	TRBV30	TRBJ2-3	many	TGTGCCTGGAGACCCCCGCGGGGGGGTGATACGCAGTATTTT	CAWRPPRGGDTQYF
-	TRBV20-1	TRBJ1-1	many	TGCAGTGCTAGAGATCGCAGGGGTAGGGTGAACACTGAAGCTTTCTTT	CSARDRRGRVNTEAFF
TRBD2	TRBV20-1	TRBJ2-7	many	TGCAGTGCTATGGGGGAGCTAGCGGGGACCTACGAGCAGTACTTC	CSAMGELAGTYEQYF
TRBD2	TRBV20-1	TRBJ2-4	many	TGCAGTGCTAGAGATTACGCGGGGGGGCTCGCCAGAAACATTCAGTACTTC	CSARDYAGGLARNIQYF
TRBD1	TRBV5-1	TRBJ2-3	-	TGCGCCAGCAGCTTGACAGGGGCCCCCACAGATACGCAGTATTTT	CASSLTGAPTDTQYF
TRBD1	TRBV9	TRBJ2-5	many	TGTGCCAGCAGCGAACGACAGGGGGCAGGAGAGACCCAGTACTTC	CASSERQGAGETQYF
TRBD2	TRBV4-2	TRBJ2-7	many	TGTGCCAGCAGCCAAACGCTAGCGGGAGCCTACGAGCAGTACTTC	CASSQTLAGAYEQYF
TRBD2	TRBV6-2/TRBV6-3	TRBJ2-1	medium-sized	TGTGCCAGCAGTTACCAGCGGGGGGCCCAAAATGAGCAGTTCTTC	CASSYQRGAQNEQFF
TRBD1	TRBV9	TRBJ1-6	many	TGTGCCAGCAGCGGAGGGGGGACAGGGCCTTCTGCACCCCCCCACTTT	CASSGGGTGPSAPPHF
-	TRBV7-9	TRBJ2-2	-	TGTGCCAGCAGCTTAGCACTAGCTGCGAACGCCGGGGAGCTGTTTTTT	CASSLALAANAGELFF
-	TRBV20-1	TRBJ2-6	-	TGCAGCGCTAGGGGTGCCAACGTCCTGACTTTC	CSARGANVLTF
-	TRBV7-9	TRBJ1-4	many	TGTGCCAGCAGCTTAGCCCAGGGCGGAACTAATGAAAAACTGTTTTTT	CASSLAQGGTNEKLFF
-	TRBV19	TRBJ1-5	-	TGTGCCAGTAAATCAGCGACAGGTCTTTATCAGCCCCAGCATTTT	CASKSATGLYQPQHF
-	TRBV28	TRBJ1-2	many	TGTGCCAGCAGTTTATCAGGGCTTGGCTACACCTTC	CASSLSGLGYTF
TRBD1	TRBV5-5	TRBJ2-3	many	TGTGCCAGCAGCTTGGCCCTAGGACAGGGTGCAGATACGCAGTATTTT	CASSLALGQGADTQYF
-	TRBV20-1	TRBJ1-5	many	TGCAGTGCCCGGACGGGCAATCAGCCCCAGCATTTT	CSARTGNQPQHF
TRBD2	TRBV6-2/TRBV6-3	TRBJ2-1	-	TGTGTCAGCAGTACTAGCGGGGGAACATACAATGAGCAGTTCTTC	CVSSTSGGTYNEQFF
-	TRBV7-8	TRBJ2-2	many	TGTGCCAGCAGCTTATCGGCAGGCGGCAGGACCGGGGAGCTGCTTTTT	CASSLSAGGRTGELLF
-	TRBV19	TRBJ2-1	many	TGTGCCAGTAGCACAGGGAGCTCCTACAATGAGCAGTTCTTC	CASSTGSSYNEQFF
-	TRBV9	TRBJ2-1	many	TGTGCCAGCAGCACCGGACCGGAGCCCTACAATGAGCAGTTCTTC	CASSTGPEPYNEQFF
-	TRBV2	TRBJ1-2	many	TGTGCCAGCAGTGACAGGATTGTTGGCTACACCTTC	CASSDRIVGYTF
-	TRBV24-1	TRBJ1-2	many	TGTGCCACCAGTGATTTCGGGCAGGCCAGTGGCTACACCTTC	CATSDFGQASGYTF
-	TRBV2	TRBJ2-3	many	TGTGCCAGCCCCTTGGGCTCTAGCACAGATACGCAGTATTTT	CASPLGSSTDTQYF
TRBD1	TRBV10-3	TRBJ2-3	-	TGTGCCATCAGTACACAGGGGTCGGCAGATACGCAGTATTTT	CAISTQGSADTQYF
TRBD2	TRBV3-1	TRBJ2-1	many	TGTGCCAGCAGCCTGCTAGCGGGGAACTACAATGAGCAGTTCTTC	CASSLLAGNYNEQFF
-	TRBV6-5	TRBJ2-5	many	TGTGCCAGCAGTTACGCCTCGGGGTGGGGGACCCAGTACTTC	CASSYASGWGTQYF
-	TRBV18	TRBJ1-4	many	TGTGCCAGCTCTCCCCCCCCGGGGACACAAAGGACTAATGAAAAACTGTTTTTT	CASSPPPGTQRTNEKLFF
-	TRBV30	TRBJ1-4	many	TGTGCCTGGAGTCTTGGGGACGGTAATGAAAAACTGTTTTTT	CAWSLGDGNEKLFF
TRBD1	TRBV2	TRBJ2-1	many	TGTGCCAGCATCGCCCAACAGGGGATCGATGAGCAGTTCTTC	CASIAQQGIDEQFF
-	TRBV11-2	TRBJ2-7	many	TGTGCCAGCAGCTTTATTCAGGGGGGCGAGCAGTACTTC	CASSFIQGGEQYF
TRBD1	TRBV20-1	TRBJ1-2	many	TGCAGTGCTTCAGGGGGCGACTATGGCTACACCTTC	CSASGGDYGYTF
TRBD2	TRBV11-2	TRBJ2-5	-	TGTGCCAGCAGCTTAGATACGGGGAGGGTGGAGACCCAGTACTTC	CASSLDTGRVETQYF
TRBD1	TRBV19	TRBJ1-5	many	TGTGCCAGTAGTAACGTCGTTAACAGGGGGTATAGCAATCAGCCCCAGCATTTT	CASSNVVNRGYSNQPQHF
-	TRBV4-1	TRBJ2-7	-	TGCGCCAGCAGCAAAACCCTGGACGTAGGAGGCGAGCAGTACTTC	CASSKTLDVGGEQYF
-	TRBV28	TRBJ1-2	once	TGTGCCAGCAGTTTTCTCGGACGTCGCCGGGTAGGCTACACCTTC	CASSFLGRRRVGYTF
TRBD2	TRBV7-2	TRBJ2-1	many	TGTGCCAGCAACGTTGGGGGGAGGGCCAATGAGCAGTTCTTC	CASNVGGRANEQFF
-	TRBV10-3	TRBJ1-2	-	TGTGCCATCAGCGAGTCGACTCGTGGGCAGCCCTATGGCTACAGCTTC	CAISESTRGQPYGYSF